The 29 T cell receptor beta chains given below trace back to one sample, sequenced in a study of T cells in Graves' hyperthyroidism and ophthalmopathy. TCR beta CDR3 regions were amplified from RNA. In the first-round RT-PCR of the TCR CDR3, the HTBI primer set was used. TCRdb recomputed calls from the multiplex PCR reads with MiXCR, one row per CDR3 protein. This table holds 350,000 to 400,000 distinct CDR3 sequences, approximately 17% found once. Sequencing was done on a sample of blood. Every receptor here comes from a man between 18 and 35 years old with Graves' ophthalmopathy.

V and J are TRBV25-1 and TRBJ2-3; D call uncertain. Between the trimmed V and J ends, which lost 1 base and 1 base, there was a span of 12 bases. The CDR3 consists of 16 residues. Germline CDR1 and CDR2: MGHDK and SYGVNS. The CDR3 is CASSEFQAFRTDTQYF. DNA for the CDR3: TGTGCCAGCAGTGAATTTCAGGCGTTCCGCACAGATACGCAGTATTTT.

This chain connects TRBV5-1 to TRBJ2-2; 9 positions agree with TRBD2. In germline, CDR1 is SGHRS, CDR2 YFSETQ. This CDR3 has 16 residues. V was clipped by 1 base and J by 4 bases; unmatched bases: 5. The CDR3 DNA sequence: TGCGCCAGCAGCTTGTCGGCGGGGGGGCGCACCGGGGAGCTGTTTTTT. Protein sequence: CASSLSAGGRTGELFF.

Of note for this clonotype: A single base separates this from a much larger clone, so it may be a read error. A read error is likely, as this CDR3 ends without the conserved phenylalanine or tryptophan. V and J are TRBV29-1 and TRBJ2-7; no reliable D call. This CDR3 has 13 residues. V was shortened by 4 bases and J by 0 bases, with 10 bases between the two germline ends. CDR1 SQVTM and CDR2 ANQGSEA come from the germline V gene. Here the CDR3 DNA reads TGCAGCGTTGGTTGGTATTCCTCCTACGAGCAGTACCTC. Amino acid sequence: CSVGWYSSYEQYL.

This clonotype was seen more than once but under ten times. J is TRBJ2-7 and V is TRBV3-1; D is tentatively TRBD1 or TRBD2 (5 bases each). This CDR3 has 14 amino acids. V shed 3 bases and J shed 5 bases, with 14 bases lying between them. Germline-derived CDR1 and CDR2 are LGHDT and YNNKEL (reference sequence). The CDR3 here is CASSHPGRPNEQYF. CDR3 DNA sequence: TGTGCCAGCAGCCACCCGGGACGGCCAAACGAGCAGTACTTC.

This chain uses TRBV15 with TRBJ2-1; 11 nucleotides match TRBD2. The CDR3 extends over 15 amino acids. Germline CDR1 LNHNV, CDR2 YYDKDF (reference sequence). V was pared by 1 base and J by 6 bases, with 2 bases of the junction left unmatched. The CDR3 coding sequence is TGTGCCACCAGCAGAGGCCTAGCGGGAGGCAATGAGCAGTTCTTC. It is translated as CATSRGLAGGNEQFF.

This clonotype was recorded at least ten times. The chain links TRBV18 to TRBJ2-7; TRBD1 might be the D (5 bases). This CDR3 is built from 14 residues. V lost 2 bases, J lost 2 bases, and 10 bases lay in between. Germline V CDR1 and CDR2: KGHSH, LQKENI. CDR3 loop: CASSPVRATYEQYF. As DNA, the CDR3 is TGTGCCAGCTCACCAGTCAGGGCCACCTACGAGCAGTACTTC.

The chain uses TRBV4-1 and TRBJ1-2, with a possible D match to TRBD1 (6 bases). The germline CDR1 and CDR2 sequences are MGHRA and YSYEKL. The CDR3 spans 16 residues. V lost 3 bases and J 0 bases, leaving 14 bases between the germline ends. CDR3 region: CASSHREGVANYGYTF. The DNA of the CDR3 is TGCGCCAGCAGCCACCGGGAGGGGGTTGCTAACTATGGCTACACCTTC.

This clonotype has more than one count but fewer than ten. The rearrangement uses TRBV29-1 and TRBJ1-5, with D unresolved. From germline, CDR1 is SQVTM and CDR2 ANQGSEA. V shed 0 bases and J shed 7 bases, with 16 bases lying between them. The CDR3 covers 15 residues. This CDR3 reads CSVEDTRMRRQPQHF. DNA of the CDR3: TGCAGCGTTGAAGATACCAGGATGAGGCGGCAGCCCCAGCATTTT.

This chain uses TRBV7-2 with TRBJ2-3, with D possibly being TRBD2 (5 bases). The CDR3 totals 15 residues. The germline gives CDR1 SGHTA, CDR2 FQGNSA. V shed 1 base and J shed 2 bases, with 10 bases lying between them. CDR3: CASSLDGVNTDTQYF. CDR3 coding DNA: TGTGCCAGCAGCTTAGACGGGGTTAACACAGATACGCAGTATTTT.

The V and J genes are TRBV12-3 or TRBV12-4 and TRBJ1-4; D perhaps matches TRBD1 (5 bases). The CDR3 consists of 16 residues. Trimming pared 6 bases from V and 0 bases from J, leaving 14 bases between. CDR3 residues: CASRPGVVATNEKLFF. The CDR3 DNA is TGTGCCAGCAGACCGGGGGTCGTTGCAACTAATGAAAAACTGTTTTTT.

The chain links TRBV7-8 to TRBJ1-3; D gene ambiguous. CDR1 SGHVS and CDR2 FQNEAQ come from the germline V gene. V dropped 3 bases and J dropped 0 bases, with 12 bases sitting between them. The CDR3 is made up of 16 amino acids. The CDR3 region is CASSFVIGSSGNTIYF. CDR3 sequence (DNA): TGTGCCAGCAGCTTCGTTATAGGGAGCTCTGGAAACACCATATATTTT.

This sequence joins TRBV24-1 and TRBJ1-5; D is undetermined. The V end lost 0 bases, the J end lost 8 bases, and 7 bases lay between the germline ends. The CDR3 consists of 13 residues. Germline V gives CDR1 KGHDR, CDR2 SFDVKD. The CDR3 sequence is CATSDLPGKPQHF. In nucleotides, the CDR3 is TGTGCCACCAGTGATTTGCCCGGGAAGCCCCAGCATTTT.

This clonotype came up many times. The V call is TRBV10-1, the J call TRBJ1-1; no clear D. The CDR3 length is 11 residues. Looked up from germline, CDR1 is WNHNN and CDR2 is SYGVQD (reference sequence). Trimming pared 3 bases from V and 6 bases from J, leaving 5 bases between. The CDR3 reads CASSDGSEAFF. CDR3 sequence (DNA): TGCGCCAGCAGTGATGGTTCTGAAGCTTTCTTT.

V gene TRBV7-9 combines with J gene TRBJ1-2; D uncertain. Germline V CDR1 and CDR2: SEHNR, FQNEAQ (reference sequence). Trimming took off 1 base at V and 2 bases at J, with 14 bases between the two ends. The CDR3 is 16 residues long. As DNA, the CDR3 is TGTGCCAGCAGCTTAGTACCACCGGGTAGGAACTATGGCTACACCTTC. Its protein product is CASSLVPPGRNYGYTF.

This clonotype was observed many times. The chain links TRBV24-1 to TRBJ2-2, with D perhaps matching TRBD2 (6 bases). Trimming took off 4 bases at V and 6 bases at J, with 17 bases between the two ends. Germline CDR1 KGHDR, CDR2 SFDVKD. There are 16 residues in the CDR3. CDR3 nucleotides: TGTGCCACCAGTGACCTTAAGACGTCGGGGGCCGGGGAGCTGTTTTTT. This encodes CATSDLKTSGAGELFF.

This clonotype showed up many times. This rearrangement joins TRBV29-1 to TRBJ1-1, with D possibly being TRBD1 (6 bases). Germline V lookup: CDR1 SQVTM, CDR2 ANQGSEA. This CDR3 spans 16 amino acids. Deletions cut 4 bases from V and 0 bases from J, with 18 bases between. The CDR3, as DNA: TGCAGCGTTGGACCATTATCTGGACAGATGAACACTGAAGCTTTCTTT. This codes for CSVGPLSGQMNTEAFF.

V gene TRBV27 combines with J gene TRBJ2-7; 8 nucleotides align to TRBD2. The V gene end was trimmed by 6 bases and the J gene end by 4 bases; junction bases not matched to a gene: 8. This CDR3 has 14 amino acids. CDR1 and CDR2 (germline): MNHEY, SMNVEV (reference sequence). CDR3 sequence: CASRQSGSLYEQYF. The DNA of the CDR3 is TGTGCCAGCAGGCAGAGCGGGAGTCTTTACGAGCAGTACTTC.

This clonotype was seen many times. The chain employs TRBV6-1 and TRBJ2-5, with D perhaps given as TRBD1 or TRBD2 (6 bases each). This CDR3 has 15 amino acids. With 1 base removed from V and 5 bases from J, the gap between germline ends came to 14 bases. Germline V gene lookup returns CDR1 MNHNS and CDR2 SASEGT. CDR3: CASSEGESGGETQYF. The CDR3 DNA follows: TGTGCCAGCAGTGAAGGAGAATCCGGGGGCGAGACCCAGTACTTC.

As DNA, the CDR3 is TGCGCCAGCAGCTTAGGACAGGGAAGCGCCTATGGCTACACCTTC. Translation gives CASSLGQGSAYGYTF. The chain links TRBV5-1 to TRBJ1-2; 8 nucleotides match TRBD1. Germline CDR1 reads SGHRS; CDR2 reads YFSETQ. V lost 2 bases, J lost 4 bases, and 7 bases stayed unmatched. CDR3 size: 15 residues.

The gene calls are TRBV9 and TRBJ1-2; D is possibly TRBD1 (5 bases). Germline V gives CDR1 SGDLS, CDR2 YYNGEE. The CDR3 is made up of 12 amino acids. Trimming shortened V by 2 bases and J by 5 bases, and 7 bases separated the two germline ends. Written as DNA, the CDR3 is TGTGCCAGCAGCGTGACAGATTATGGCTACACCTTC. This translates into CASSVTDYGYTF. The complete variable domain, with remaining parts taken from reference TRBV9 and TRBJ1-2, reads DSGVTQTPKHLITATGQRVTLRCSPRSGDLSVYWYQQSLDQGLQFLIQYYNGEERAKGNILERFSAQQFPDLHSELNLSSLELGDSALYFCASSVTDYGYTFGSGTRLTVV.

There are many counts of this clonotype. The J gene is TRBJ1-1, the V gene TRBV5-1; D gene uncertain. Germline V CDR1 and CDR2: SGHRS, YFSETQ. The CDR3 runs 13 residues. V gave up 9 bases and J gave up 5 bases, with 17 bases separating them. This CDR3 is CATARGVETEAFF. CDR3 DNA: TGCGCCACCGCCCGGGGAGTTGAGACTGAAGCTTTCTTT. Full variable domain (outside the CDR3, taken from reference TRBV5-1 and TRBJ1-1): KAGVTQTPRYLIKTRGQQVTLSCSPISGHRSVSWYQQTPGQGLQFLFEYFSETQRNKGNFPGRFSGRQFSNSRSEMNVSTLELGDSALYLCATARGVETEAFFGQGTRLTVV.

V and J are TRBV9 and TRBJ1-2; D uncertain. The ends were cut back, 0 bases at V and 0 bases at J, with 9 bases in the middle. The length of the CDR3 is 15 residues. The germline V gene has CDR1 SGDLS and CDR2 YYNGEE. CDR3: CASSVDGLPNYGYTF. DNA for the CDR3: TGTGCCAGCAGCGTAGATGGGTTGCCTAACTATGGCTACACCTTC. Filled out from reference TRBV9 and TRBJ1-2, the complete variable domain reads DSGVTQTPKHLITATGQRVTLRCSPRSGDLSVYWYQQSLDQGLQFLIQYYNGEERAKGNILERFSAQQFPDLHSELNLSSLELGDSALYFCASSVDGLPNYGYTFGSGTRLTVV.

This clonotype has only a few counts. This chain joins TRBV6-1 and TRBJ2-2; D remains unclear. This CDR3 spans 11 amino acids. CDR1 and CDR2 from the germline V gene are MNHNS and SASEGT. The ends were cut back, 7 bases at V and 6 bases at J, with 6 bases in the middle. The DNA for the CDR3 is TGTGCCAGCAAAGATCCCGGGGAGCTGTTTTTT. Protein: CASKDPGELFF.

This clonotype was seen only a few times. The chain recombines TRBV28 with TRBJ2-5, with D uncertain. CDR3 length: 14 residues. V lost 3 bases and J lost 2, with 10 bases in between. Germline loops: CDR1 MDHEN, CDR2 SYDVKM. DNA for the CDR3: TGTGCCAGCAGTTTCATGGGCAGACAAGAGACCCAGTACTTC. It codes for CASSFMGRQETQYF.

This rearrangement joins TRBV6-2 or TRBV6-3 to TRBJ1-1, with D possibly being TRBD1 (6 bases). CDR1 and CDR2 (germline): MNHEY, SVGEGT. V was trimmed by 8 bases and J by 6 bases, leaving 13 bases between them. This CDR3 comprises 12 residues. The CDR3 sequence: CASRRQGPEAFF. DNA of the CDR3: TGTGCCAGCCGCCGCCAGGGGCCTGAAGCTTTCTTT.

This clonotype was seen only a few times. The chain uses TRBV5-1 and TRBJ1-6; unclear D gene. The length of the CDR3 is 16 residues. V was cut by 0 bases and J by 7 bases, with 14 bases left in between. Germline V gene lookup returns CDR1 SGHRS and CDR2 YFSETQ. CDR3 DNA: TGCGCCAGCAGCTTGGCCACGGCCCTCGCCAATTCACCCCTCCACTTT. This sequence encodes CASSLATALANSPLHF. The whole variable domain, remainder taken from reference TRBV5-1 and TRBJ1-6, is KAGVTQTPRYLIKTRGQQVTLSCSPISGHRSVSWYQQTPGQGLQFLFEYFSETQRNKGNFPGRFSGRQFSNSRSEMNVSTLELGDSALYLCASSLATALANSPLHFGNGTRLTVT.

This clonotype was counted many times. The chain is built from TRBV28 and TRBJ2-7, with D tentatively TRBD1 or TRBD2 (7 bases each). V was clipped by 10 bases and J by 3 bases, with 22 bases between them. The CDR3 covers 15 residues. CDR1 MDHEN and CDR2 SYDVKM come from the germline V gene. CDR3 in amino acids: CAIQGGGYSHYEQYF. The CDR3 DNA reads TGTGCCATCCAGGGGGGGGGGTACAGCCACTACGAGCAGTACTTC.

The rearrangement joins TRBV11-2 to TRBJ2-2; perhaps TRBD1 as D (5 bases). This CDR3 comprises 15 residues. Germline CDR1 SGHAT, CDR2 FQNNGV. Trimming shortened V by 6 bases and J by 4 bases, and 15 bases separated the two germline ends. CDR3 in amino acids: CASSDSGSGTGELFF. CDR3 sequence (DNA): TGTGCCAGCAGTGATTCAGGGTCCGGCACCGGGGAGCTGTTTTTT.

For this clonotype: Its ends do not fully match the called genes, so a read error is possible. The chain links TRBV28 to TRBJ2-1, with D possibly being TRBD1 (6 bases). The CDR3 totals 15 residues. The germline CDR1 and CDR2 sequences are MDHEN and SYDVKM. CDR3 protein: CASSYRDTFYNEQSF. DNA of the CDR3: TGTGCCAGCAGCTACCGGGACACCTTTTACAATGAGCAGTCCTTC.